This T cell receptor beta chain was recorded in a study of a mutant IDH1 vaccine in newly diagnosed glioma. Across the whole study: Visit V12 happened at week 35; visit V13 happened at week 47.

TCRdb's copy holds only in-frame clones and misses some; the assay was immunoSEQ multiplex PCR. The table includes tens of thousands of clones, roughly four fifths detected once. With respect to this clone: Its antigen is unknown.

Regarding the study as a whole: The vaccine induced immune responses, and these occurred in more than 80% of patients. Pseudoprogression seemed unrelated to changes in top peripheral T cell clonotypes.

Trimming took off 4 bases at V and 0 bases at J, with 13 bases between the two ends. Germline CDR1 SGHNT, CDR2 YYREEE (reference sequence). The CDR3 has 15 amino acids. Time point reported: week 35, safety follow-up. What each vaccine dose contained was 300 ug of mutant IDH1 20-mer peptide, accompanied by topical imiquimod. The chain uses TRBV5-4 and TRBJ2-5; D is tentatively TRBD1 or TRBD2 (7 bases each). Sample: PBMCs, taken from a glioma patient whose treatment included an IDH1 peptide vaccine. This TCR came from a middle-aged man with glioma. This CDR3 reads CASSAQGRDQETQYF. In nucleotides, the CDR3 is TGTGCCAGCAGCGCACAGGGGAGGGACCAAGAGACCCAGTACTTC. Drawing the rest from reference TRBV5-4 and TRBJ2-5, the complete variable domain is ETGVTQSPTHLIKTRGQQVTLRCSSQSGHNTVSWYQQALGQGPQFIFQYYREEENGRGNFPPRFSGLQFPNYSSELNVNALELDDSALYLCASSAQGRDQETQYFGPGTRLLVL.